Listed here are 24 T cell receptor beta chains from one sample, sequenced in a study of shared clonotypes between healthy human individuals. Sequencing used immunoSEQ multiplex PCR; TCRdb keeps in-frame clones, though not all of them. The sample has some 1 million clones; approximately 72% are singletons. Source material: memory CD4+ T cells sorted from blood. Subset described: CD45RA-negative fraction. The receptors shown here come from a young man in good health.

This rearrangement joins TRBV19 to TRBJ2-2; 7 bases fit TRBD2. Germline V gene sequence: CDR1 LNHDA, CDR2 SQIVND (reference sequence). This CDR3 has 14 residues. V trimming: 7 bases; J trimming: 4 bases; junction bases outside the gene matches: 6. CDR3 amino acids: CASTGGTGTGELFF. In nucleotides, the CDR3 is TGTGCCAGTACCGGGGGGACGGGCACCGGGGAGCTGTTTTTT.

The V gene is TRBV27, the J gene TRBJ2-1; 11 bases align to TRBD2. The germline V gene encodes CDR1 MNHEY and CDR2 SMNVEV (reference sequence). This CDR3 comprises 15 residues. Germline trimming cut 6 bases from V and 7 bases from J; bases unmatched to any gene: 8. CDR3 DNA: TGTGCCAGCAGCAAACTAGCGGGAGATTTAAATGAGCAGTTCTTC. Residues: CASSKLAGDLNEQFF.

The CDR3, as DNA: TGTGCCAGCAGCCGACAGCTCGAGCAGTACTTC. It codes for CASSRQLEQYF. The chain carries TRBV7-9 and TRBJ2-7; a weak D match, TRBD1 (5 bases). CDR3 length: 11 residues. The ends were cut back, 5 bases at V and 6 bases at J, with 8 bases in the middle. CDR1 SEHNR and CDR2 FQNEAQ come from the germline V gene (reference sequence).

This clone was counted between two and nine times. The chain uses TRBV9 and TRBJ2-1; 14 nucleotides align to TRBD2. Losses at the gene ends were 3 bases for V and 2 bases for J; bases not matched to a gene: 7. The CDR3 is 18 residues long. Germline values: CDR1 SGDLS, CDR2 YYNGEE. CDR3 amino acids: CASSALRTSGGTYNEQFF. CDR3 DNA sequence: TGTGCCAGCAGCGCCCTGAGGACTAGCGGGGGGACCTACAATGAGCAGTTCTTC.

CDR3: CASSSAGRTYNSPLHF. CDR3 bases: TGTGCCAGCAGTTCGGCAGGGAGGACCTATAATTCACCCCTCCACTTT. The chain combines TRBV27 with TRBJ1-6, with a tentative D call TRBD1 (5 bases). This CDR3 spans 16 amino acids. CDR1 is MNHEY and CDR2 is SMNVEV in the germline V gene (reference sequence). Deletions cut 4 bases from V and 2 bases from J, with 12 bases between.

This clone was recorded at least ten times. This chain joins TRBV11-2 and TRBJ2-5; D is possibly TRBD1 (6 bases). Trimming took off 5 bases at V and 5 bases at J, with 21 bases between the two ends. The germline V gene has CDR1 SGHAT and CDR2 FQNNGV. The CDR3 consists of 16 residues. The CDR3 coding sequence is TGTGCCAGCAGCCCTAGAATTTCAGGGGAGCGCGAGACCCAGTACTTC. Translating gives CASSPRISGERETQYF.

Notes on this clone: At one of its ends the junction is not consistent with the germline gene, which may arise from a read error. The gene calls are TRBV5-4 and TRBJ2-7; D could derive from TRBD1 or TRBD2 (7 bases each). CDR1 SGHNT and CDR2 YYREEE come from the germline V gene (reference sequence). The CDR3 is 12 residues long. This chain's CDR3 is CASIGGVWDRGF. The CDR3, as DNA: TGTGCCAGCATTGGGGGGGTTTGGGACAGAGGTTTC.

This clone was found once. The gene calls are TRBV28 and TRBJ1-2; 8 bases map to TRBD1. Germline V gives CDR1 MDHEN, CDR2 SYDVKM. CDR3 length: 13 amino acids. V shed 8 bases and J 2 bases; nucleotides not matched to a gene: 4. The CDR3 sequence: CASGDRKNYGYTF. As DNA, the CDR3 is TGTGCCAGCGGGGACAGGAAAAACTATGGCTACACCTTC.

This clone was counted ten times or more. This sequence joins TRBV6-1 and TRBJ2-5, with D possibly TRBD1 on 6 matching bases. Trimming took off 4 bases at V and 5 bases at J, with 11 bases between the two ends. The CDR3 covers 13 residues. The germline V gene encodes CDR1 MNHNS and CDR2 SASEGT. The CDR3 DNA reads TGTGCCAGCAGTGCGGACAGAGGCGAGACCCAGTACTTC. This translates into CASSADRGETQYF.

This clone was detected once. The V gene is TRBV5-8, the J gene TRBJ2-7, with a weak D call TRBD2 (5 bases). CDR3 length: 14 amino acids. Per the germline V gene, CDR1 is SGHTS and CDR2 is YDEGEE. Trimming took 1 base from V and 3 from J, leaving 11 bases between them. In DNA, the CDR3 is TGTGCCAGCAGCTTGAACCTAGAGGGCTACGAGCAGTACTTC. This translates into CASSLNLEGYEQYF.

The chain recombines TRBV5-1 with TRBJ2-2; D may be TRBD1 (6 bases). The germline V and J ends were trimmed by 1 base and 0 bases, with 16 bases remaining between them. Germline loops: CDR1 SGHRS, CDR2 YFSETQ. The CDR3 is 18 amino acids. This CDR3 is CASSLNPLTGPNTGELFF. In DNA, the CDR3 is TGCGCCAGCAGCTTGAATCCTTTGACAGGCCCGAACACCGGGGAGCTGTTTTTT.

This chain uses TRBV28 with TRBJ2-6, with D possibly matching TRBD2 (5 bases). This CDR3 spans 16 amino acids. CDR1 is MDHEN, CDR2 SYDVKM, per germline. V was cut by 5 bases and J by 3 bases, with 14 bases left in between. CDR3 bases: TGTGCCAGCAGTCCCAGCGGACGCGGTGGGGCCAACGTCCTGACTTTC. This codes for CASSPSGRGGANVLTF.

V is TRBV29-1 and J is TRBJ2-7; D is undetermined. CDR1 is SQVTM, CDR2 ANQGSEA, per germline. Trimming removed 0 bases at V and 4 bases at J, with 10 bases between. The CDR3 spans 13 residues. CDR3 amino acids: CSVEDKIRYEQYF. The CDR3 DNA reads TGCAGCGTTGAAGATAAGATCCGGTACGAGCAGTACTTC.

The chain employs TRBV4-3 and TRBJ2-3; 7 bases agree with TRBD2. This CDR3 spans 16 amino acids. V was pared by 1 base and J by 1 base, with 5 bases of the junction left unmatched. Per the germline V gene, CDR1 is LGHNA and CDR2 is YSLEER. The CDR3 here is CASSQVLGGGTDTQYF. CDR3 coding DNA: TGCGCCAGCAGCCAAGTTTTGGGGGGGGGCACAGATACGCAGTATTTT.

For this clone: Other DNA variants within this sample encode the same CDR3. The rearrangement joins TRBV5-1 to TRBJ2-5; no firm D call. V was cut by 3 bases and J by 5 bases, with 11 bases left in between. The germline CDR1 and CDR2 sequences are SGHRS and YFSETQ. The CDR3 is 13 residues long. The CDR3 nucleotides read TGCGCCAGCAGCTCAGAGGCACGGGAGACCCAGTACTTC. Its protein is CASSSEARETQYF.

The chain combines TRBV5-1 with TRBJ2-1; 7 bases match TRBD2. V trimming: 3 bases; J trimming: 4 bases; junction bases outside the gene matches: 7. From germline, CDR1 is SGHRS and CDR2 YFSETQ. The CDR3 sequence is 15 residues long. The CDR3 bases are TGCGCCAGCAGCTCGGTCGGGGGGAGTTACAATGAGCAGTTCTTC. This codes for CASSSVGGSYNEQFF.

The CDR3 spells CASSWSTGTSGRNEQFF. The DNA of the CDR3 is TGCGCCAGCAGTTGGTCGACCGGGACTAGCGGGAGAAATGAGCAGTTCTTC. The V call is TRBV5-1, the J call TRBJ2-1; TRBD2 matches 14 bases. This CDR3 contains 17 residues. Germline CDR1 and CDR2: SGHRS and YFSETQ. V gave up 5 bases and J gave up 7 bases; unmatched junction bases: 11.

The V and J genes are TRBV7-9 and TRBJ1-1; D not certain. Germline values: CDR1 SEHNR, CDR2 FQNEAQ (reference sequence). V shed 2 bases and J shed 4 bases, with 8 bases lying between them. The CDR3 consists of 13 residues. The CDR3 spells CASSLSLSTEAFF. The CDR3 DNA sequence: TGTGCCAGCAGCTTAAGCTTGAGCACTGAAGCTTTCTTT.

The chain carries TRBV6-1 and TRBJ1-5; D gene ambiguous. The CDR3 has 14 amino acids. From germline, CDR1 is MNHNS and CDR2 SASEGT. V was cut by 1 base and J by 3 bases, with 7 bases left in between. This CDR3 is CASSEGSFNQPQHF. CDR3 nucleotide sequence: TGTGCCAGCAGTGAAGGTTCTTTCAATCAGCCCCAGCATTTT.

A single count supports this clone. This sequence joins TRBV2 and TRBJ2-3; a weak D match, TRBD1 (6 bases). This CDR3 contains 16 residues. Trimming took 4 bases from V and 1 from J, leaving 15 bases between them. The germline CDR1 and CDR2 sequences are SNHLY and FYNNEI. This CDR3 is CASSGHRDKGTDTQYF. The CDR3 region has the DNA TGTGCCAGCAGTGGACACAGGGATAAGGGCACAGATACGCAGTATTTT.

V is TRBV6-1 and J is TRBJ2-7; a weak D match, TRBD2 (6 bases). Trimming removed 7 bases from V and 4 bases from J, with 17 bases in between. Germline V gene data show CDR1 as MNHNS and CDR2 as SASEGT. This CDR3 region has 14 residues. This chain's CDR3 is CASKATRGGYEQYF. The CDR3 DNA reads as TGTGCCAGCAAAGCGACAAGAGGAGGGTACGAGCAGTACTTC.

Only one count was recorded for this clone. This chain links TRBV6-4 with TRBJ1-6, with D maybe TRBD1 (5 bases). The germline CDR1 and CDR2 sequences are MRHNA and SNTAGT. The CDR3 covers 14 residues. Trimming left V 4 bases short and J 8 bases short, with 12 bases between. The CDR3 DNA follows: TGTGCCAGCAGTGCGGGCAGGGTGGATTCACCCCTCCACTTT. It encodes CASSAGRVDSPLHF.

The V and J genes are TRBV11-3 and TRBJ2-2; D may match TRBD1 or TRBD2 (5 bases each). The CDR3 has 18 amino acids. Germline lookup yields CDR1 SGHNT and CDR2 YENEEA. V lost 0 bases and J 0 bases, leaving 14 bases between the germline ends. For the CDR3, the DNA is TGTGCCAGCAGCTTAGATCGATTGGGGGACCCGAACACCGGGGAGCTGTTTTTT. Its protein product is CASSLDRLGDPNTGELFF.

This clone was picked up one time. The rearrangement joins TRBV2 to TRBJ2-5; D is perhaps TRBD1 (5 bases). CDR3 size: 16 residues. Germline CDR1 SNHLY, CDR2 FYNNEI. The V end was cut by 7 bases, the J end by 4 bases, with 22 bases between. The CDR3 is CASTPWVAGIGETQYF. CDR3 sequence (DNA): TGTGCCAGCACGCCTTGGGTTGCAGGGATCGGAGAGACCCAGTACTTC.